This T cell receptor (beta chain) stems from a study of cytomegalovirus exposure and HLA in healthy donors. Here immunoSEQ multiplex PCR was the method, and the copy in TCRdb shows in-frame clones only, minus some. The sample consists of approximately 120,000 clones, 88% of them appearing once. The CDR3 totals 15 residues. V was pared by 1 base and J by 1 base, with 10 bases between. CDR1 MGHRA and CDR2 YSYEKL come from the germline V gene. The origin of this receptor is a young woman in good health and CMV-seronegative. Input material: PBMCs. V and J are TRBV4-1 and TRBJ1-1, with D possibly matching TRBD1 (5 bases). The CDR3 here is CASSQGPTENTEAFF. The CDR3 bases are TGCGCCAGCAGCCAAGGACCGACAGAGAACACTGAAGCTTTCTTT.